Presented here are 16 T cell receptor beta chains from one specimen sequenced in a study of shared T cell receptors in the human thymus. Produced via immunoSEQ multiplex PCR; TCRdb's table is partial and in-frame only. The sample holds some 640,000 clones; about 87% are singletons and the top ten take roughly 0.0086%. These data were also filed under a second study, of human thymus T cells.

Sequencing was carried out using thymocytes. Receptor source: a boy younger than two with a congenital heart defect.

The V and J genes are TRBV7-9 and TRBJ2-2; TRBD2 matches at 8 bases. Germline V CDR1 and CDR2: SEHNR, FQNEAQ (reference sequence). The CDR3 contains 16 residues. V gave up 4 bases and J gave up 5 bases; unmatched junction bases: 9. This CDR3 reads CASSSTAGGGTGELFF. The CDR3 bases are TGTGCCAGCAGCTCTACCGCGGGGGGCGGGACCGGGGAGCTGTTTTTT.

The V call is TRBV19, the J call TRBJ2-1, with 8 positions matching TRBD2. In germline, CDR1 is LNHDA, CDR2 SQIVND (reference sequence). Unmatched junction bases numbered 5, after V lost 1 base and J lost 6 bases. The CDR3 is 15 amino acids. CDR3 coding DNA: TGTGCCAGTAGTATAGCTAGCGGGTCGACCAATGAGCAGTTCTTC. Its protein is CASSIASGSTNEQFF.

V is TRBV4-1 and J is TRBJ2-2, with 9 nucleotides matching TRBD1. There are 21 residues in the CDR3. Germline trimming cut 4 bases from V and 0 bases from J; bases unmatched to any gene: 18. Germline V CDR1 and CDR2: MGHRA, YSYEKL. The CDR3 loop reads CASSRNRDRAIPNANTGELFF. In DNA form, the CDR3 reads TGCGCCAGCAGCCGAAATCGGGACAGGGCTATACCTAACGCGAACACCGGGGAGCTGTTTTTT.

The CDR3 is CASSQEWPGIRNEQFF. As DNA, the CDR3 is TGTGCCAGCAGCCAAGAGTGGCCAGGAATCCGCAATGAGCAGTTCTTC. The chain carries TRBV14 and TRBJ2-1; D gene uncertain. CDR3 size: 16 residues. The V end lost 0 bases, the J end lost 6 bases, and 15 bases lay between the germline ends. Germline values: CDR1 SGHDN, CDR2 FVKESK.

V gene TRBV28 combines with J gene TRBJ2-7; 8 nucleotides match TRBD1. This CDR3 region has 15 residues. Germline values: CDR1 MDHEN, CDR2 SYDVKM. Trimming removed 4 bases from V and 7 bases from J; junction bases left unmatched: 12. In DNA, the CDR3 is TGTGCCAGCAGTTCAAAGGGACAGGACCCCTGGGAGCAGTACTTC. Its protein is CASSSKGQDPWEQYF.

This chain connects TRBV5-6 to TRBJ2-7, with D maybe TRBD2 (6 bases). The CDR3 extends over 13 amino acids. V shed 2 bases and J shed 2 bases, with 8 bases lying between them. CDR1 SGHDT and CDR2 YYEEEE come from the germline V gene. The DNA of the CDR3 is TGTGCCAGCAGCTTCTCGGGGGCCTACGAGCAGTACTTC. It codes for CASSFSGAYEQYF. Full variable domain (remainder filled in from reference TRBV5-6 and TRBJ2-7): DAGVTQSPTHLIKTRGQQVTLRCSPKSGHDTVSWYQQALGQGPQFIFQYYEEEERQRGNFPDRFSGHQFPNYSSELNVNALLLGDSALYLCASSFSGAYEQYFGPGTRLTVT.

In DNA, the CDR3 is TGTGCCAGCAGCTTGGGGCGGGAGCCTGGCGAGCAGTACTTC. Its translation: CASSLGREPGEQYF. V gene TRBV5-5 combines with J gene TRBJ2-7; TRBD2 aligns across 7 bases. Trimming cost V 0 bases and J 6 bases; bases outside gene matches: 6. CDR1 and CDR2 from the germline V gene are SGHKS and YYEKEE (reference sequence). The CDR3 runs to 14 residues.

V is TRBV5-1 and J is TRBJ2-7, with TRBD1 matching over 9 bases. Germline loops: CDR1 SGHRS, CDR2 YFSETQ. J was trimmed by 4 bases and V by 4 bases; bases with no gene match: 6. This CDR3 has 14 amino acids. The CDR3 protein is CASSQRTGEYEQYF. As DNA, the CDR3 is TGCGCCAGCAGCCAACGGACAGGGGAATACGAGCAGTACTTC.

The chain has TRBV19 and TRBJ2-3; D is possibly TRBD2 (5 bases). Trimming removed 6 bases at V and 2 bases at J, with 18 bases between. The CDR3 has 16 residues. Germline lookup yields CDR1 LNHDA and CDR2 SQIVND (reference sequence). CDR3 in DNA: TGTGCCAGTAGCGGGCGGGTAGGCCGGGACACAGATACGCAGTATTTT. Its translation: CASSGRVGRDTDTQYF.

This CDR3 reads CASSTPGASGGYNEQFF. In DNA, the CDR3 is TGTGCCAGTAGTACCCCTGGGGCTAGCGGGGGGTACAATGAGCAGTTCTTC. This rearrangement joins TRBV19 to TRBJ2-1, with 11 positions matching TRBD2. J was trimmed by 4 bases and V by 4 bases; bases with no gene match: 9. In germline, CDR1 is LNHDA, CDR2 SQIVND (reference sequence). The CDR3 covers 17 residues.

This chain connects TRBV4-3 to TRBJ2-5; 12 bases are shared with TRBD2. Trimming cost V 0 bases and J 4 bases; bases outside gene matches: 3. This CDR3 is built from 16 residues. Germline values: CDR1 LGHNA, CDR2 YSLEER. CDR3 region: CASSQDLAGGGETQYF. DNA for the CDR3: TGCGCCAGCAGCCAAGACCTAGCGGGAGGGGGAGAGACCCAGTACTTC.

The V call is TRBV5-6, the J call TRBJ2-7, with TRBD2 identical over 7 bases. Losses at the gene ends were 4 bases for V and 7 bases for J; bases not matched to a gene: 20. Per the germline V gene, CDR1 is SGHDT and CDR2 is YYEEEE. The CDR3 sequence is 17 residues long. The CDR3 sequence is CASSPKIGGGRVREQYF. The CDR3 nucleotides read TGTGCCAGCAGCCCTAAGATCGGCGGCGGGAGAGTTAGAGAGCAGTACTTC.

The chain employs TRBV14 and TRBJ2-5, with 12 bases fitting TRBD1. Germline V gives CDR1 SGHDN, CDR2 FVKESK. V lost 2 bases to trimming and J lost 4 bases; unmatched junction nucleotides: 14. The CDR3 runs 19 residues. The CDR3 bases are TGTGCCAGCAGCCAAAATCCGCGGCCGGGACAGGGGGCAGGAGAGACCCAGTACTTC. This sequence encodes CASSQNPRPGQGAGETQYF.

This rearrangement joins TRBV28 to TRBJ1-3; D not certain. The CDR3 is made up of 14 amino acids. Germline V gene lookup returns CDR1 MDHEN and CDR2 SYDVKM. The germline V and J ends were trimmed by 6 bases and 5 bases, with 14 bases remaining between them. DNA for the CDR3: TGTGCCAGCAGCACCACCCCAGATCGAAACACCATATATTTT. This translates into CASSTTPDRNTIYF.

This sequence joins TRBV27 and TRBJ1-1; 7 bases agree with TRBD1. The CDR3 loop spans 14 amino acids. The V segment lost 8 bases and the J segment 4 bases; nucleotides outside the gene matches: 10. Germline values: CDR1 MNHEY, CDR2 SMNVEV (reference sequence). The CDR3 DNA reads TGTGCCAGCGGAGAACCGGGACAGATCACTGAAGCTTTCTTT. It codes for CASGEPGQITEAFF.

DNA for the CDR3: TGTGCCAGCAGCCAAGCCTCGGACAGGGGAATCGGGAAGGTTTCCTACGAGCAGTACTTC. The encoded protein is CASSQASDRGIGKVSYEQYF. V and J are TRBV14 and TRBJ2-7; TRBD1 matches at 9 bases. The germline gives CDR1 SGHDN, CDR2 FVKESK. V shed 1 base and J 1 base; nucleotides not matched to a gene: 17. CDR3 length equals 20 residues.